The rows below give T cell receptor beta chains drawn from one sample of a study of shared clonotypes between healthy human individuals. The data were produced by immunoSEQ multiplex PCR, yet TCRdb's version contains in-frame clones alone and is incomplete. Of about 600,000 clones listed, 98% are singletons. The sequenced sample consisted of naive CD8+ T cells sorted from blood. These receptors all come from a man younger than 45 in good health. Both conserved end residues are part of each CDR3. Each record gives: D gene, J gene, V gene, clone size, CDR3 DNA, CDR3 protein. The D gene is left open where the match is weak. Clone size is not always given. Where it is, it says once, few, many or a class for expanded clones.

TRBD2 TRBJ2-1 TRBV28 - TGTGCCAGCAGGACTAGCGGGAGCCAACCCAGCTCCTACAATGAGCAGTTCTTC CASRTSGSQPSSYNEQFF
- TRBJ1-2 TRBV7-9 - TGTGCCAGCAGCTTAGGACTTCGCTACACCTTC CASSLGLRYTF
- TRBJ2-7 TRBV11-2 - TGTGCCAGCAGCTTAGGGACAGCGGCCTACGAGCAGTACTTC CASSLGTAAYEQYF
TRBD2 TRBJ2-1 TRBV10-1 - TGCGCCAGCAGTGAGTCGAGGACTAGCGGGAGGATGAATGAGCAGTTCTTC CASSESRTSGRMNEQFF
- TRBJ1-3 TRBV7-9 once TGTGCCAGCAGCTCAACGGACAGACATTCCCCGTGGGACACCATATATTTT CASSSTDRHSPWDTIYF
- TRBJ2-3 TRBV19 - TGTGCCAGTAGTATTTATCCCACAGATACGCAGTATTTT CASSIYPTDTQYF
- TRBJ1-1 TRBV13 - TGTGCCAGCAGCTTAGCCCTCGGTGCGAACACTGAAGCTTTCTTT CASSLALGANTEAFF
- TRBJ2-4 TRBV7-3 - TGTGCCAGCAGCCCAAAGGGACTTGTTCCAGCCAAAAACATTCAGTACTTC CASSPKGLVPAKNIQYF
- TRBJ2-3 TRBV12-1 - TGTGCCAGCAGCTTCCAGAGACTAGCGGACCACACAGATACGCAGTATTTT CASSFQRLADHTDTQYF
- TRBJ2-1 TRBV5-1 - TGCGCCAGCAGCTTTTTGTCTCCGGCTCTCTCCTACAATGAGCAGTTCTTC CASSFLSPALSYNEQFF
- TRBJ2-5 TRBV9 - TGTGCCAGCAGCGTCCACGGGGGTCAAGAGACCCAGTACTTC CASSVHGGQETQYF
TRBD1 TRBJ1-3 TRBV14 - TGTGCCAGCAGCCAAATACCGGGACAGGGGGCTGGAAACACCATATATTTT CASSQIPGQGAGNTIYF
- TRBJ1-1 TRBV14 - TGTGCCAGCAGCCAAGAAAGGTTGGTCCTGAGCACTGAAGCTTTCTTT CASSQERLVLSTEAFF
TRBD1 TRBJ1-5 TRBV28 - TGTGCCAGCAGTCTACTTGGGGTGGTGGACAGGGTTGGCCGGAACGACGCCAATCAGCCCCAGCATTTT CASSLLGVVDRVGRNDANQPQHF
- TRBJ2-1 TRBV5-1 - TGCGCCAGCAGCCCCACGGTGGGGCGGCAATATAATGAGCAGTTCTTC CASSPTVGRQYNEQFF
TRBD2 TRBJ2-3 TRBV12-5 - TGTGCTAGTGGTTTGTGGGGTAGCGGGAGAGCGGATACGCAGTATTTT CASGLWGSGRADTQYF
- TRBJ2-5 TRBV9 - TGTGCCAGCAGCGTAGGAAGTAATCAAGAGACCCAGTACTTC CASSVGSNQETQYF
TRBD2 TRBJ2-7 TRBV5-1 - TGCGCCAGCAGCTTGGCCATGACTAGCGGGAGTTCCTACGAGCAGTACTTC CASSLAMTSGSSYEQYF
- TRBJ2-5 TRBV5-6 - TGTGCCAGCACCCCCCCCTTACAGAGATTCCAAGAGACCCAGTACTTC CASTPPLQRFQETQYF
- TRBJ2-7 TRBV14 - TGTGCCAGCAGCCAATTCGGCTTCGGGGCTACATACGAGCAGTACTTC CASSQFGFGATYEQYF
- TRBJ2-7 TRBV10-1 - TGCGCCAGCAGTGAAACCATCATGCGCGAGCAGTACTTC CASSETIMREQYF
- TRBJ1-5 TRBV27 few TGTGCCAGCAGCCTAGGGGGGGATGGCAATCAGCCCCAGCATTTT CASSLGGDGNQPQHF
- TRBJ2-5 TRBV4-1 - TGCGCCAGCAGCCAAGTGAACGATCTGGCGACCCAGTACTTC CASSQVNDLATQYF
- TRBJ2-1 TRBV19 - TGTGCCAGTAGTCCCCCGGGAGCGGAGAATGAGCAGTTCTTC CASSPPGAENEQFF
- TRBJ1-4 TRBV10-1 once TGCGCCAGCAGTGAATCGGGTTCGGGAGAAAAACTGTTTTTT CASSESGSGEKLFF
- TRBJ2-7 TRBV11-3 - TGTGCCAGCAGCTTAGTATTCGGGGAAAGCTCCTACGAGCAGTACTTC CASSLVFGESSYEQYF
- TRBJ2-1 TRBV7-9 - TGTGCCAGCAGCTCGGCTTCGCGCAATGAGCAGTTCTTC CASSSASRNEQFF
- TRBJ2-3 TRBV5-1 - TGCGCCAGCAGCTCGAGGAACACAGATACGCAGTATTTT CASSSRNTDTQYF
TRBD1 TRBJ2-7 TRBV4-1 - TGCGCCAGCAGCCAACCGGACAGGGGATTGGACGAGCAGTACTTC CASSQPDRGLDEQYF
- TRBJ2-1 TRBV27 - TGTGCCAGCAGTTCCACAGGGGGGGGGTATAATGAGCAGTTCTTC CASSSTGGGYNEQFF
- TRBJ2-1 TRBV18 - TGTGCCAGCTCACCTGCGGTCGGAGCCTACAATGAGCAGTTCTTC CASSPAVGAYNEQFF
TRBD2 TRBJ2-1 TRBV7-8 - TGTGCCAGCAGCTTAGTTTTTTTGCGGGAGGGGACCTACAATGAGCAGTTCTTC CASSLVFLREGTYNEQFF
TRBD1 TRBJ2-3 TRBV28 - TGTGCCAGCAGTCGGACAGGGTTCACAGATACGCAGTATTTT CASSRTGFTDTQYF
TRBD2 TRBJ2-1 TRBV29-1 - TGCAGCGTTGAACTAGCGGGAGTTCCCTACAATGAGCAGTTCTTC CSVELAGVPYNEQFF
- TRBJ2-7 TRBV2 few TGTGCCAGCAGTGACGGCTACGAGCAGTACTTC CASSDGYEQYF
TRBD2 TRBJ2-5 TRBV4-3 once TGCGCCAGCAGCCAAGATCTCCTACTAGCGCCCACAGAGACCCAGTACTTC CASSQDLLLAPTETQYF
- TRBJ2-1 TRBV5-1 once TGCGCCAGCAGCCCGGGCTCTGAGCAGTTCTTC CASSPGSEQFF
- TRBJ1-1 TRBV5-4 - TGTGCCAGCAGCTTGGCATCGGGAACTGAAGCTTTCTTT CASSLASGTEAFF
- TRBJ2-5 TRBV7-8 - TGTGCCAGCAGCTTAGAAGGGGACATACTCCAAGAGACCCAGTACTTC CASSLEGDILQETQYF
TRBD1 TRBJ1-2 TRBV6-6 - TGTGCCAGCAGTTACGGGACAGGGCCCTATGGCTACACCTTC CASSYGTGPYGYTF
- TRBJ1-4 TRBV21-1 - TGTGCCAGCAGCAATTGCTTACAGGCCGCTCCTCCTGCAACTAATGAAAAACTGTTTTTT CASSNCLQAAPPATNEKLFF
- TRBJ1-1 TRBV7-8 - TGTGCCAGCAGCTTAGGGAAAGGTGGGGGAGCCACGAACACTGAAGCTTTCTTT CASSLGKGGGATNTEAFF
- TRBJ2-5 TRBV9 - TGTGCCAGCAGCTCCGGGTACCAAGAGACCCAGTACTTC CASSSGYQETQYF
- TRBJ2-7 TRBV5-1 - TGCGCCAGCAGCTTGGCCGTAAACGCAGGGGGGTCTTACGAGCAGTACTTC CASSLAVNAGGSYEQYF
TRBD2 TRBJ2-1 TRBV19 - TGTGCCAGTAGTATAGGTCCGGGAGGGGGTTTCAATGAGCAGTTCTTC CASSIGPGGGFNEQFF
- TRBJ1-2 TRBV15 - TGTGCCACCAGCGACTCCCGGGAGCTCTATGGCTACACCTTC CATSDSRELYGYTF
TRBD1 TRBJ2-7 TRBV4-1 once TGCGCCAGCAGCCAAGTCCTCGGGACAGCCTACGAGCAGTACTTC CASSQVLGTAYEQYF
- TRBJ2-4 TRBV14 - TGTGCCAGCAGCCAAGGGTTGGGGGAGGACCCCAAAAACATTCAGTACTTC CASSQGLGEDPKNIQYF
TRBD2 TRBJ2-1 TRBV27 - TGTGCCAGCAGTCCGGGGACTAGCGGGAACCCCCAAGAGCAGTTCTTC CASSPGTSGNPQEQFF
- TRBJ2-3 TRBV29-1 - TGCAGCGTTGAAAGCGCTGGTTTCTCATCAGATACGCAGTATTTT CSVESAGFSSDTQYF